The 4 T cell receptor beta chains below all came from one sample that was sequenced in a study of response to subunit inactivated influenza vaccine. TCRdb used MiXCR to reprocess the RT-PCR reads, holding one entry per CDR3 protein. The data show approximately 730,000 distinct CDR3 sequences, around 13% seen once. The sequenced sample was PBMCs from blood, obtained 14 to 15 days before vaccination. The receptors derive from a man over 45 who received an inactivated influenza vaccine.

V is TRBV5-6 and J is TRBJ2-7, with D possibly TRBD1 on 6 matching bases. The V end lost 5 bases, the J end lost 5 bases, and 23 bases lay between the germline ends. CDR1 and CDR2 (germline): SGHDT, YYEEEE. CDR3 length: 16 amino acids. Here the CDR3 DNA reads TGTGCCAGCAGATTTGGGGGCCAGGGGTCCCTTGACGAGCAGTACTTC. Residues: CASRFGGQGSLDEQYF.

There are a few counts of this clonotype. The chain carries TRBV7-8 and TRBJ1-2, with a tentative D call TRBD1 (5 bases). The V gene's germline CDR1 is SGHVS and CDR2 FQNEAQ. V lost 5 bases, J lost 4 bases, and 17 bases lay in between. This CDR3 region has 15 residues. The CDR3 sequence is CASSATGTSGYGYTF. CDR3 in DNA: TGTGCCAGCAGCGCTACCGGGACGTCGGGCTATGGCTACACCTTC.

The chain employs TRBV30 and TRBJ1-6; tentatively, D is TRBD1 (5 bases). The ends were cut back, 0 bases at V and 10 bases at J, with 16 bases in the middle. In germline, CDR1 is GTSNPN, CDR2 SVGIG (reference sequence). This CDR3 is 15 amino acids long. Here the CDR3 DNA reads TGTGCCTGGAGTGTACTTGGGACCCAAGGATCACCCCTCCACTTT. Translated: CAWSVLGTQGSPLHF.

The chain links TRBV4-2 to TRBJ2-7, with 10 bases fitting TRBD2. The CDR3 is 20 residues long. The ends lost 3 bases at V and 6 bases at J; junction bases unmatched: 23. Looked up from germline, CDR1 is LGHNA and CDR2 is YNFKEQ. DNA of the CDR3: TGTGCCAGCAGCCACCAAGGGCTAGCGGGAGTCTACGACCTACCGGGCGAGCAGTACTTC. Amino acids: CASSHQGLAGVYDLPGEQYF.